This T cell receptor (beta chain) is drawn from a study of T cell responses to AZD1222 COVID-19 vaccine. Details on this clone: Its antigen is unknown.

Study observations and caveats: Spike as a whole was targeted by vaccine-associated CD4 TCRs, dominant at 160-218 and 743-854.

Assay used: immunoSEQ multiplex PCR; TCRdb lists only in-frame clones, some missing. The sample includes over 150,000 clones, roughly nine tenths seen only once; the top ten take approximately 3%. The clonotype originates from an adult in good health. The sequencing used peripheral blood, collected on day 0 of AZD1222 vaccination.

The CDR3 DNA is TGTGCCAGCAGCTTGGGGGTAGACAGGATGGGTAGCGAGCAGTACTTC. This translates into CASSLGVDRMGSEQYF. The chain joins TRBV5-4 to TRBJ2-7; TRBD1 might be the D (6 bases). CDR1 and CDR2 from the germline V gene are SGHNT and YYREEE (reference sequence). Trimming removed 0 bases at V and 6 bases at J, with 19 bases between. The CDR3 is made up of 16 amino acids.